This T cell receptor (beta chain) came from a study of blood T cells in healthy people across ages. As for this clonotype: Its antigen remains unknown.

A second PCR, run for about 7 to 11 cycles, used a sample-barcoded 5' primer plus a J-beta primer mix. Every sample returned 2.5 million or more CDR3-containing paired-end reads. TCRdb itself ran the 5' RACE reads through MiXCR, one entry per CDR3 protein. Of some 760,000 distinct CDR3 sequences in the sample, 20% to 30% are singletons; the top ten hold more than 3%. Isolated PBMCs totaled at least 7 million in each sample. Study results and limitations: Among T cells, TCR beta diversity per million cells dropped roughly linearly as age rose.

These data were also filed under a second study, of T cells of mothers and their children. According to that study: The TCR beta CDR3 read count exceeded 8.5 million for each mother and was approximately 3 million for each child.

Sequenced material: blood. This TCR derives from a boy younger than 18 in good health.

CDR3 coding DNA: TGTGCCAGCAGCTTAACGACATCAGGCAATGAGCAGTTCTTC. Amino acids: CASSLTTSGNEQFF. The chain has TRBV7-3 and TRBJ2-1; no reliable D call. The CDR3 covers 14 residues. Trimming removed 0 bases from V and 6 bases from J, with 9 bases in between. The germline gives CDR1 SGHTA, CDR2 FQGTGA.